This T cell receptor (beta chain) was found in a study of T cell repertoires in cytomegalovirus infection. Overall study context: Recently identified HLA-C-restricted CMV epitopes and well-studied HLA-B-restricted CMV epitopes were used by the study. Public signatures in TCR beta pointed to CMV infection and matching HLA type. Study conclusions and caveats: Predominance within the ex vivo response was attributable to HLA-C-restricted CMV-specific TCR beta clonotypes. There were carriers of CMV plus the relevant HLA, and cumulative public TCR beta family frequency identified them.

CDR1 and CDR2 (germline): SGHVT, SQSDAQ. Trimming took off 7 bases at V and 13 bases at J, with 20 bases between the two ends. The CDR3 sequence is 12 residues long. TCRdb reprocessed the reads via MiXCR and lists one record per CDR3 protein. The repertoire holds roughly 200,000 distinct CDR3 sequences, around 40% seen once, with approximately 60% in the top ten. This clonotype appeared once. Its antigen is currently unknown. The sample in question was CD8+ T cells from cultured PBMCs, obtained from culture after CMV antigen stimulation. The chain has TRBV7-4 and TRBJ2-7; D not resolved. The TCR comes from a human donor in good health (CMV status not recorded). Some clones in this sample may be carry-over from other donors' samples. The CDR3 loop reads CASNVLLESVYF. DNA of the CDR3: TGTGCCAGCAACGTCCTGCTAGAGTCAGTTTACTTC.